This passage covers 14 T cell receptor beta chains from one sample sequenced in a study of blood T cell repertoires in COVID-19. The method was immunoSEQ multiplex PCR; TCRdb's version includes in-frame clones alone and lacks a portion of them. The repertoire includes 200,000 to 300,000 clones, about 90% of them detected once, and around 3.2% sits in the top ten. The sequencing input was PBMCs or T cells enriched from blood (not recorded which). The receptors originated from a woman in her forties who had been exposed to COVID-19.

V usage is TRBV19 and J usage is TRBJ2-6, with a weak D call TRBD1 (5 bases). CDR1 is LNHDA, CDR2 SQIVND, per germline (reference sequence). V shed 4 bases and J shed 0 bases, with 7 bases lying between them. This CDR3 is 15 amino acids long. The CDR3 DNA follows: TGTGCCAGTAGTACCGACAGCTCTGGGGCCAACGTCCTGACTTTC. Protein product: CASSTDSSGANVLTF.

The chain carries TRBV7-9 and TRBJ2-3; TRBD2 matches 9 bases. J lost 2 bases, V lost 5 bases, and 5 bases had no gene match. Germline loops: CDR1 SEHNR, CDR2 FQNEAQ (reference sequence). The CDR3 totals 15 residues. CDR3 protein: CASSPRTSDTDTQYF. CDR3 DNA sequence: TGTGCCAGCAGCCCCAGGACTAGCGACACAGATACGCAGTATTTT.

V gene TRBV29-1 combines with J gene TRBJ1-5, with 10 positions matching TRBD1. The CDR3 totals 14 residues. The trim removed 4 bases at V and 7 bases at J, leaving 7 bases unmatched. From germline, CDR1 is SQVTM and CDR2 ANQGSEA. The CDR3 DNA follows: TGCAGCGTTGCCGGGACAGGGGAGGGACAGCCCCAGCATTTT. Its translation is CSVAGTGEGQPQHF.

The chain carries TRBV2 and TRBJ1-5, with D possibly being TRBD1 (5 bases). Trimming took 6 bases from V and 2 from J, leaving 14 bases between them. Germline V gene sequence: CDR1 SNHLY, CDR2 FYNNEI. This CDR3 contains 15 residues. This CDR3 reads CASRLGGAGNQPQHF. The CDR3 DNA reads as TGTGCCAGCAGGTTGGGGGGAGCAGGCAATCAGCCCCAGCATTTT.

This chain joins TRBV12-5 and TRBJ2-2, with 7 positions matching TRBD1. The CDR3 is 17 residues long. CDR1 and CDR2 (germline): LGHNT, FRNRAP. Losses at the gene ends were 0 bases for V and 0 bases for J; bases not matched to a gene: 4. The chain's CDR3 is CASGLVLGTANTGELFF. The CDR3 DNA sequence: TGTGCTAGTGGTTTGGTCCTCGGGACAGCGAACACCGGGGAGCTGTTTTTT.

Only one count was recorded for this clone. The chain links TRBV10-3 to TRBJ1-1; 7 bases agree with TRBD1. Germline values: CDR1 ENHRY, CDR2 SYGVKD. Trimming removed 7 bases from V and 3 bases from J; junction bases left unmatched: 8. The CDR3 is 14 residues long. CDR3 protein: CAINGQGGYTEAFF. CDR3 sequence (DNA): TGTGCCATCAACGGGCAGGGGGGTTACACTGAAGCTTTCTTT.

V and J are TRBV28 and TRBJ2-1; possibly TRBD1 for D (5 bases). Germline values: CDR1 MDHEN, CDR2 SYDVKM. The CDR3 is 16 residues long. The germline V and J ends were trimmed by 3 bases and 5 bases, with 17 bases remaining between them. CDR3 in DNA: TGTGCCAGCAGTTTGGGTGGGTTGGGGCCCCACAATGAGCAGTTCTTC. Protein product: CASSLGGLGPHNEQFF.

The chain has TRBV15 and TRBJ2-7; 7 bases align to TRBD1. The V gene's germline CDR1 is LNHNV and CDR2 YYDKDF (reference sequence). The length of the CDR3 is 16 residues. Losses at the gene ends were 5 bases for V and 0 bases for J; bases not matched to a gene: 10. CDR3 residues: CATSRGTARHSYEQYF. The DNA for the CDR3 is TGTGCCACCAGCCGTGGGACAGCTAGACACTCCTACGAGCAGTACTTC.

The rearrangement links TRBV27 to TRBJ1-2, with a tentative D call TRBD1 (6 bases). The CDR3 length is 15 residues. CDR1 and CDR2 (germline): MNHEY, SMNVEV (reference sequence). V lost 6 bases and J 1 base, leaving 15 bases between the germline ends. The CDR3 loop reads CASSYRVEGNYGYTF. CDR3 nucleotides: TGTGCCAGCAGCTACAGGGTTGAGGGTAACTATGGCTACACCTTC.

The rearrangement joins TRBV29-1 to TRBJ2-5, with 8 bases matching TRBD2. This CDR3 is built from 14 residues. Unmatched junction bases numbered 9, after V lost 6 bases and J lost 3 bases. CDR1 SQVTM and CDR2 ANQGSEA come from the germline V gene. The CDR3 reads CSVGGGSYKETQYF. CDR3 in DNA: TGCAGCGTCGGGGGGGGCAGTTACAAAGAGACCCAGTACTTC.

The chain recombines TRBV19 with TRBJ1-5; tentatively, D is TRBD1 (5 bases). V was trimmed by 5 bases and J by 2 bases, leaving 7 bases between them. Germline CDR1 LNHDA, CDR2 SQIVND (reference sequence). The CDR3 extends over 13 amino acids. The CDR3 DNA sequence: TGTGCCAGTAGTTCCAGGGGCAATCAGCCCCAGCATTTT. Protein product: CASSSRGNQPQHF.

This clone was recorded at least ten times. The chain recombines TRBV21-1 with TRBJ1-1. TRBV21-1 is shown as a pseudogene. The CDR3 runs to 15 residues. CDR3 DNA: TGTGCCAGCAGCAAAGCCCCAAACGGGAACACTGAAGCTTTCTTT. Protein product: CASSKAPNGNTEAFF.

The genes are TRBV28 and TRBJ1-1; 8 bases agree with TRBD1. The V segment lost 6 bases and the J segment 8 bases; nucleotides outside the gene matches: 5. The CDR3 contains 12 residues. Per the germline V gene, CDR1 is MDHEN and CDR2 is SYDVKM. CDR3 nucleotide sequence: TGTGCCAGCAGCCAGGGGGCGTTCGAAGCTTTCTTT. Its translation: CASSQGAFEAFF.

This chain connects TRBV6-5 to TRBJ1-2, with 9 bases identical to TRBD1. The CDR3 is made up of 14 amino acids. The germline CDR1 and CDR2 sequences are MNHEY and SVGAGI. After removal of 5 bases from V and 6 bases from J, the junction contained 7 bases not matched to a gene. This chain's CDR3 is CASSLTGGLDGYTF. DNA of the CDR3: TGTGCCAGCAGTCTGACAGGGGGGTTAGATGGCTACACCTTC.